The present T cell receptor beta chain was sequenced within a study of blood T cell repertoires in COVID-19 (TCRdb year 2020). About the investigation overall: Samples covering the acute and convalescent phases of COVID-19 were provided by collaborators in the United States, Italy and Spain. The material from the prospective study consisted of cDNA or gDNA derived from T cells, B-cell-depleted T cells, or PBMCs. Deeply sampled blood TCRbeta repertoires from subjects exposed to, actively infected with, or recovered from COVID-19 were included in the dataset. The repertoires were released in a freely available public database meant as a resource for research on the immune response to SARS-CoV-2. Samples were obtained from the ongoing ImmuneRACE study (first 160 participants) and from approximately 1,200 subjects provided by 6 global collaborators. The sample metadata nearly always contained a de-identified subject ID, COVID-19 status, age in years and sex. Where HLA class I and class II types were available, the types were taken from metadata supplied by the sample provider, not from assay-based typing. What the work shows at the level of the full study, not this receptor alone: How much clinical and demographic metadata was included differed by source and by participant, and the metadata was provided uncurated.

Collaborating institutions collected whole blood in K2EDTA tubes following their own protocols. Collaborator samples were shipped for TCRbeta analysis as frozen whole blood, isolated PBMCs, or DNA extracted from either sample type. The immunoSEQ Assay, a bias-controlled multiplex PCR, was used to amplify TCRbeta CDR3 regions from genomic DNA. Concerning the study's data processing: The number of nucleated cells in each sample was estimated by amplification of reference gene primers within the assay. Sequence reads were collapsed and filtered to measure the absolute abundance of every unique TCRbeta CDR3 rearrangement. For each sample, productive Simpson clonality was calculated as the square root of Simpson's diversity index across productive rearrangements. The source is immuneACCESS, and TCRdb retained only in-frame sequences with V and J called. Part of the clones is not carried over; for the studies checked, unresolved V genes explain less than half of this, and the remainder is unexplained. V and J calls and clone size are copied from that table; D and trimming were computed from the DNA. Here the sample has around 6,200 clones; around 91% occur a single time. About 47% of the sample rests with the top ten.

Note on this clone: Its antigen is unknown. Base quality data are lacking; no much larger clone is found one base away.

V and J are trimmed by 5 bases and 6 bases, and the gene matches miss 15 bases of the junction. CDR1 and CDR2 are drawn from the germline V gene: SGHRS, YFSETQ. The CDR3 holds 17 amino acids from the cysteine to the phenylalanine. The CDR3 DNA has 51 bases and is translated from base 1. This clonotype originated in a human donor in a cohort sampled during active COVID-19. This sequence uses TRBV5-1 and TRBJ2-3; a stretch of 10 junction bases matches TRBD1. The sample was peripheral blood. The CDR3 sequence is CASRLRTGGLGADTQYF. The base sequence is TGCGCCAGCAGGCTACGGACAGGGGGTTTAGGGGCGGATACGCAGTATTTT.